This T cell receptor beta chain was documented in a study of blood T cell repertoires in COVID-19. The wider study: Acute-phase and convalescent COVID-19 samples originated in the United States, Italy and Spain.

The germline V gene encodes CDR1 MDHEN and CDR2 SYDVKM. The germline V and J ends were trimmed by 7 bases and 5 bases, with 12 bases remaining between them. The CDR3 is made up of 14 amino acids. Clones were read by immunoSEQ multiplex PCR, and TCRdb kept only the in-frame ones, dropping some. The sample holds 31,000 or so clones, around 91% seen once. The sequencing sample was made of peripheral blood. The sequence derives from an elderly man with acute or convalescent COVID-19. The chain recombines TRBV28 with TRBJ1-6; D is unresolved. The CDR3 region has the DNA TGTGCCAGCATACTTAATGTCCATAATTCACCCCTCCACTTT. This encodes CASILNVHNSPLHF. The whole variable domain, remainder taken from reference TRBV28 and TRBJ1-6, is DVKVTQSSRYLVKRTGEKVFLECVQDMDHENMFWYRQDPGLGLRLIYFSYDVKMKEKGDIPEGYSVSREKKERFSLILESASTNQTSMYLCASILNVHNSPLHFGNGTRLTVT.